This T cell receptor (beta chain) comes out of a study of blood T cell repertoires in COVID-19. TCRdb's copy holds only in-frame clones and misses some; the assay was immunoSEQ multiplex PCR. The table has about 350,000 clones, roughly 87% seen once. The study counted Cohort 3 donors as recovered given two negative PCRs, clearance, or symptom resolution. Trimming pared 4 bases from V and 6 bases from J, leaving 18 bases between. The CDR3 is 16 residues long. Germline V lookup: CDR1 LGHNA, CDR2 YSLEER. The source is a woman younger than 45 who had recovered from COVID-19. Sequencing used PBMCs or T cells enriched from blood (not recorded which). The V and J genes are TRBV4-3 and TRBJ2-2, with D perhaps matching TRBD2 (6 bases). CDR3 residues: CASSLIGTPGAGELFF. The CDR3 coding sequence is TGCGCCAGCAGCCTCATAGGGACCCCGGGGGCCGGGGAGCTGTTTTTT.